Each of the 27 T cell receptor beta chains below was sequenced from the same sample in a study of PD-1 blockade in classical Hodgkin lymphoma. No patient escaped relapse after autologous stem cell transplantation, and brentuximab vedotin exposure varied. Only in-frame clones appear in the TCRdb table, and some are missing; sequencing was by immunoSEQ multiplex PCR. The sample lists about 150,000 clones; about 78% were seen once. Here the sequenced sample was peripheral blood mononuclear cells (PBMCs), taken before the second cycle of nivolumab. These receptors were taken from a human donor with classical Hodgkin lymphoma.

This clone has more than one count but fewer than ten. The chain uses TRBV5-6 and TRBJ1-1; D remains unclear. This CDR3 has 14 amino acids. V lost 1 base to trimming and J lost 0 bases, with 7 bases between them. Per germline, CDR1 SGHDT and CDR2 YYEEEE. As DNA, the CDR3 is TGTGCCAGCAGCTTGAACCGATTGAACACTGAAGCTTTCTTT. Amino acid sequence: CASSLNRLNTEAFF.

The chain uses TRBV6-5 and TRBJ2-7; 10 nucleotides agree with TRBD2. V was clipped by 5 bases and J by 3 bases; unmatched bases: 4. This CDR3 has 14 residues. Germline CDR1 MNHEY, CDR2 SVGAGI. CDR3 region: CASSNRLAGYEQYF. The CDR3 nucleotides are TGTGCCAGCAGTAATCGACTAGCGGGCTACGAGCAGTACTTC.

The CDR3 sequence is CASRAGTANTGELFF. The CDR3 DNA is TGTGCCAGTAGGGCCGGGACAGCAAACACCGGGGAGCTGTTTTTT. The rearrangement uses TRBV19 and TRBJ2-2; TRBD1 matches 7 bases. Germline V gene sequence: CDR1 LNHDA, CDR2 SQIVND (reference sequence). V gave up 6 bases and J gave up 2 bases; unmatched junction bases: 6. This CDR3 is 15 amino acids long.

This clone was seen a few times. V is TRBV20-1 and J is TRBJ1-1; D is uncertain. CDR1 and CDR2 from the germline V gene are DFQATT and SNEGSKA (reference sequence). Trimming pared 0 bases from V and 3 bases from J, leaving 2 bases between. CDR3 size: 11 residues. The CDR3 nucleotides read TGCAGTGCTAGAGACTACACTGAAGCTTTCTTT. Translated, it gives CSARDYTEAFF.

As for this clone: Other DNA sequences within the sample encode an identical CDR3. The V call is TRBV6-6, the J call TRBJ1-5; TRBD1 agrees at 8 bases. The CDR3 runs to 14 residues. The V and J ends lost 6 bases and 4 bases, in that order; junction bases with no gene match: 5. CDR1 is MNHNY and CDR2 is SVGAGI in the germline V gene (reference sequence). CDR3 in DNA: TGTGCCAGCAGGAGGACAGGGCGAAATCAGCCCCAGCATTTT. Residues: CASRRTGRNQPQHF.

Concerning this clone itself: The junction does not match germline at one end; this may be a read error. Here the CDR3 reads CASSWGSYGTGELFF. The CDR3, as DNA: TGTGCTAGCAGCTGGGGATCATATGGGACCGGGGAGCTGTTTTTT. This rearrangement joins TRBV7-7 to TRBJ2-2; no clear D gene. Per germline, CDR1 SSHAT and CDR2 FNYEAQ (reference sequence). The CDR3 has 15 amino acids.

The V call is TRBV5-1, the J call TRBJ2-5, with 8 bases that match TRBD2. Germline V CDR1 and CDR2: SGHRS, YFSETQ. This CDR3 has 15 amino acids. Trimming removed 4 bases from V and 1 base from J; junction bases left unmatched: 6. CDR3 region: CASSLGGLAQETQYF. Written as DNA, the CDR3 is TGCGCCAGCAGCCTGGGAGGACTAGCCCAAGAGACCCAGTACTTC.

Worth noting for this clone: Other DNA sequences in the sample encode the same CDR3. This sequence joins TRBV7-9 and TRBJ1-6; D not resolved. The CDR3 is made up of 15 amino acids. V was trimmed by 1 base and J by 0 bases, leaving 4 bases between them. Germline V gene data show CDR1 as SEHNR and CDR2 as FQNEAQ (reference sequence). In DNA form, the CDR3 reads TGTGCCAGCAGCTTAGGGAGCTCCTATAATTCACCCCTCCACTTT. Translated: CASSLGSSYNSPLHF.

The V gene is TRBV7-2, the J gene TRBJ2-7; no clear D gene. CDR1 is SGHTA and CDR2 is FQGNSA in the germline V gene. V lost 3 bases and J lost 4, with 19 bases in between. This CDR3 contains 16 residues. Here the CDR3 DNA reads TGTGCCAGCAGCTTCCCCTTGGCGGAGATTAGGTACGAGCAGTACTTC. Translated, it gives CASSFPLAEIRYEQYF.

This clone was found many times. This chain uses TRBV4-2 with TRBJ2-2, with a weak D call TRBD2 (5 bases). Germline values: CDR1 LGHNA, CDR2 YNFKEQ. The CDR3 spans 14 residues. V was clipped by 0 bases and J by 6 bases, with 8 bases between them. The CDR3, as DNA: TGTGCCAGCAGCCAAGAGTCGAGGGCCGGGGAGCTGTTTTTT. Protein product: CASSQESRAGELFF.

In its sample, this clone was seen a few times. The chain recombines TRBV29-1 with TRBJ1-1; D ambiguous. V dropped 4 bases and J dropped 8 bases, with 8 bases sitting between them. The CDR3 sequence is 10 residues long. Germline loops: CDR1 SQVTM, CDR2 ANQGSEA. CDR3 in DNA: TGCAGCGTTGGGGCCGTCGAAGCTTTCTTT. This translates into CSVGAVEAFF.

CDR3 amino acids: CASSFIEARETQYF. As DNA, the CDR3 is TGTGCCAGCAGCTTTATTGAGGCCCGAGAGACCCAGTACTTC. The J gene is TRBJ2-5, the V gene TRBV5-6, with D uncertain. The CDR3 loop spans 14 amino acids. Germline V gene data show CDR1 as SGHDT and CDR2 as YYEEEE. The V and J ends lost 2 bases and 4 bases respectively, with 12 bases between them.

The genes are TRBV6-6 and TRBJ1-1; maybe TRBD1 (6 bases). CDR1 and CDR2 (germline): MNHNY, SVGAGI (reference sequence). V lost 6 bases to trimming and J lost 5 bases, with 10 bases between them. This CDR3 is built from 12 residues. The CDR3 sequence: CASRLGGTEAFF. In DNA form, the CDR3 reads TGTGCCAGCAGACTAGGGGGTACTGAAGCTTTCTTT.

This clone was picked up a small number of times. CDR3 sequence (DNA): TGCGCCAGCAGCTTGCAGGGCGGGGGGGCCTACAATGAGCAGTTCTTC. Amino acid sequence: CASSLQGGGAYNEQFF. V gene TRBV5-1 combines with J gene TRBJ2-1; 9 bases match TRBD2. The V segment lost 1 base and the J segment 2 bases; nucleotides outside the gene matches: 4. This CDR3 spans 16 amino acids. Germline V CDR1 and CDR2: SGHRS, YFSETQ.

This clone was picked up a small number of times. Other DNA sequences of this sample code for an identical CDR3. V and J are TRBV13 and TRBJ2-7; 9 bases fit TRBD2. Trimming cost V 0 bases and J 1 base; bases outside gene matches: 1. CDR1 PRHDT and CDR2 FYEKMQ come from the germline V gene (reference sequence). This CDR3 has 15 amino acids. CDR3 bases: TGTGCCAGCAGCTTAGGGACTAGCGGTTCCTACGAGCAGTACTTC. Translated: CASSLGTSGSYEQYF.

The rearrangement joins TRBV5-4 to TRBJ1-1, with D uncertain. CDR1 is SGHNT and CDR2 is YYREEE in the germline V gene (reference sequence). Trimming left V 0 bases short and J 3 bases short, with 9 bases between. The CDR3 covers 14 residues. CDR3 nucleotide sequence: TGTGCCAGCAGCTTGGGGGGTGGGTACACTGAAGCTTTCTTT. Translation: CASSLGGGYTEAFF.

The chain carries TRBV13 and TRBJ2-3, with a tentative D call TRBD2 (6 bases). Germline lookup yields CDR1 PRHDT and CDR2 FYEKMQ (reference sequence). Trimming pared 7 bases from V and 2 bases from J, leaving 13 bases between. The CDR3 length is 14 residues. CDR3 amino acids: CASTLGGITDTQYF. CDR3 nucleotides: TGTGCCAGCACCTTGGGGGGAATCACAGATACGCAGTATTTT.

This sequence joins TRBV7-2 and TRBJ1-6, with 9 bases lining up with TRBD1. Germline CDR1 is SGHTA and CDR2 is FQGNSA. CDR3 length: 17 amino acids. After removal of 4 bases from V and 4 bases from J, the junction contained 8 bases not matched to a gene. The chain's CDR3 is CASSSRDREEYNSPLHF. The DNA for the CDR3 is TGTGCCAGCAGCTCCCGGGACAGGGAGGAATATAATTCACCCCTCCACTTT.

Of note for this clone: This CDR3 is also generated by other DNA sequences in the sample. The chain joins TRBV5-1 to TRBJ2-5; D is ambiguous. This CDR3 is 11 amino acids long. Trimming shortened V by 3 bases and J by 2 bases, and 2 bases separated the two germline ends. Germline loops: CDR1 SGHRS, CDR2 YFSETQ. The DNA of the CDR3 is TGCGCCAGCAGCTCACAAGAGACCCAGTACTTC. It encodes CASSSQETQYF.

The chain couples TRBV29-1 to TRBJ2-7, with TRBD2 matching over 8 bases. J lost 2 bases, V lost 6 bases, and 12 bases had no gene match. Germline CDR1 is SQVTM and CDR2 is ANQGSEA. CDR3 length equals 15 residues. In DNA form, the CDR3 reads TGCAGCGTCACCGGGACTAGTTACCTAACCTACGAGCAGTACTTC. Amino acid sequence: CSVTGTSYLTYEQYF.

This rearrangement joins TRBV5-8 to TRBJ2-1; D is uncertain. The length of the CDR3 is 16 residues. V dropped 0 bases and J dropped 0 bases, with 10 bases sitting between them. Germline V gives CDR1 SGHTS, CDR2 YDEGEE. The CDR3 here is CASSLDGWSSYNEQFF. The CDR3 nucleotides are TGTGCCAGCAGCTTGGACGGCTGGAGCTCCTACAATGAGCAGTTCTTC.

V and J are TRBV7-9 and TRBJ2-2; D is possibly TRBD1 or TRBD2 (5 bases each). The V and J ends lost 5 bases and 2 bases respectively, with 12 bases between them. Per the germline V gene, CDR1 is SEHNR and CDR2 is FQNEAQ (reference sequence). The CDR3 has 15 amino acids. In DNA, the CDR3 is TGTGCCAGCAGCCCCGGGACCTATAACACCGGGGAGCTGTTTTTT. Amino acid sequence: CASSPGTYNTGELFF.

V and J are TRBV7-2 and TRBJ2-1; 13 bases line up with TRBD2. This CDR3 is 16 amino acids long. V shed 5 bases, J shed 10 bases, and the junction held 11 bases outside the gene matches. Germline lookup yields CDR1 SGHTA and CDR2 FQGNSA. The CDR3 DNA is TGTGCCAGCAGCCGTTCCGGGACTAGCGGGATTCAGGAGCAGTTCTTC. The encoded protein is CASSRSGTSGIQEQFF.

This clone has just a few counts. This chain joins TRBV19 and TRBJ1-4; the D gene is possibly TRBD1 (5 bases). Trimming took off 6 bases at V and 5 bases at J, with 10 bases between the two ends. This CDR3 is built from 13 residues. From germline, CDR1 is LNHDA and CDR2 SQIVND (reference sequence). DNA of the CDR3: TGTGCCAGTAGCCCACAGGAAAATGAAAAACTGTTTTTT. Its protein is CASSPQENEKLFF.

The chain combines TRBV4-2 with TRBJ2-7; a weak D match, TRBD1 (6 bases). The germline CDR1 and CDR2 sequences are LGHNA and YNFKEQ. The CDR3 runs to 15 residues. V was clipped by 4 bases and J by 2 bases, with 15 bases between them. In DNA, the CDR3 is TGTGCCAGCAGCCCAGTAGCAGGGGCGGCCTACGAGCAGTACTTC. As protein: CASSPVAGAAYEQYF.

This clone was observed once. The genes are TRBV10-1 and TRBJ1-1; D uncertain. Germline V lookup: CDR1 WNHNN, CDR2 SYGVQD (reference sequence). The CDR3 is made up of 14 amino acids. Trimming took 8 bases from V and 0 from J, leaving 13 bases between them. The CDR3, as DNA: TGCGCCAGCGGGCGAGGCAGTCTGAACACTGAAGCTTTCTTT. As protein: CASGRGSLNTEAFF.

The chain is built from TRBV7-3 and TRBJ2-2, with D perhaps TRBD1 (6 bases). Trimming left V 5 bases short and J 4 bases short, with 14 bases between. This CDR3 has 15 amino acids. From germline, CDR1 is SGHTA and CDR2 FQGTGA. The CDR3 sequence: CASSPTGQFTGELFF. In DNA form, the CDR3 reads TGTGCCAGCAGCCCCACAGGGCAATTCACCGGGGAGCTGTTTTTT.